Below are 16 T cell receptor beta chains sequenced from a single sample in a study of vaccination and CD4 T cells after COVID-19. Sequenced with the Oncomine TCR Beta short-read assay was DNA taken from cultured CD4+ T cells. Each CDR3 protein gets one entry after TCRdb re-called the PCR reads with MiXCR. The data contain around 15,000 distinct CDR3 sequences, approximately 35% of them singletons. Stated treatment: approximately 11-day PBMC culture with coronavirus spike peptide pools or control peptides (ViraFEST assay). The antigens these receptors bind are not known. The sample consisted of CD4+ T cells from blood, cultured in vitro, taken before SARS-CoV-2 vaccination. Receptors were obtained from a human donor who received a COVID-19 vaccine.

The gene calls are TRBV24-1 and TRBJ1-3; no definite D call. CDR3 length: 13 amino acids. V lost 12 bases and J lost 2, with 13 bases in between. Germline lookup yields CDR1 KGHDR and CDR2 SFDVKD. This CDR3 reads CAPVPTAGNTIYF. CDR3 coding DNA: TGTGCCCCCGTCCCGACGGCTGGAAACACCATATATTTT.

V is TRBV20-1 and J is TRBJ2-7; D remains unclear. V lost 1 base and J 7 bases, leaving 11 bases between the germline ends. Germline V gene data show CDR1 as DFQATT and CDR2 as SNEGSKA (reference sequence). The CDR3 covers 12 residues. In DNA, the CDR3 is TGCAGTGCTAGAGTACAGATAAATGAGCAGTACTTC. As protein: CSARVQINEQYF.

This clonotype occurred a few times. Written as DNA, the CDR3 is TGTGCCAGCAAGACTAGCGGGGGGTCCCAAGAGACCCAGTACTTC. Translation: CASKTSGGSQETQYF. The rearrangement links TRBV6-2 or TRBV6-3 to TRBJ2-5; 13 bases align to TRBD2. CDR1 is MNHEY, CDR2 SVGEGT, per germline. The CDR3 runs to 15 residues. V shed 7 bases and J 1 base; nucleotides not matched to a gene: 3.

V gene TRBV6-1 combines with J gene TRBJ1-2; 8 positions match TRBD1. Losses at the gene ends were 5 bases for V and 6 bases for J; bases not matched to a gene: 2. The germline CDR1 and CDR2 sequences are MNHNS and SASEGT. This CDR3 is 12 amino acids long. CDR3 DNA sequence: TGTGCCAGCAGTAGACAGGGGCATGGCTACACCTTC. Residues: CASSRQGHGYTF.

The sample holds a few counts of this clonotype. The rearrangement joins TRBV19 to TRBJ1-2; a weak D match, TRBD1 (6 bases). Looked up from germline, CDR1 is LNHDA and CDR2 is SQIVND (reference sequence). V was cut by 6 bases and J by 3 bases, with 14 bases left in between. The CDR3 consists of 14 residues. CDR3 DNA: TGTGCCAGTAGCCCGCGGGGGCGCGACTATGGCTACACCTTC. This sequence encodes CASSPRGRDYGYTF.

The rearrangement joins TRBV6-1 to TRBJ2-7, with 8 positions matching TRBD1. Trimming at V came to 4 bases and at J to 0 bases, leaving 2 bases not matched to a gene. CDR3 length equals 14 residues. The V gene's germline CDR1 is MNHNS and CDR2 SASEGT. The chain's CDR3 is CASSGDRLSYEQYF. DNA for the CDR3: TGTGCCAGCAGTGGGGACAGGCTCTCCTACGAGCAGTACTTC.

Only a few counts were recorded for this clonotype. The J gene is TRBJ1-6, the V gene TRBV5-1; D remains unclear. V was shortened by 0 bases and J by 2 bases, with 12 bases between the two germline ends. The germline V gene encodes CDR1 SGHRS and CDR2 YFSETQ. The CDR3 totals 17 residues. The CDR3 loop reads CASSLGLRSTYNSPLHF. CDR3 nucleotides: TGCGCCAGCAGCTTGGGACTTCGGAGCACCTATAATTCACCCCTCCACTTT.

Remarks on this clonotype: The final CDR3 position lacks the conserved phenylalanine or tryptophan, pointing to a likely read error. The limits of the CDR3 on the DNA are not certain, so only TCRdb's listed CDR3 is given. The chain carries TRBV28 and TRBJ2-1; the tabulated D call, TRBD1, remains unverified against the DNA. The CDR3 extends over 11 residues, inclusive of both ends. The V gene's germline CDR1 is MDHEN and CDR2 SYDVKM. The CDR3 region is CASSSDRASSL.

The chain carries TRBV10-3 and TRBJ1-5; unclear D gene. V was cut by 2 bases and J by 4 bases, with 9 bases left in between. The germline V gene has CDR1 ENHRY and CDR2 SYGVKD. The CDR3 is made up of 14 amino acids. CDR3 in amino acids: CAISEGPDNQPQHF. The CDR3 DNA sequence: TGTGCCATCAGTGAGGGGCCTGATAATCAGCCCCAGCATTTT.

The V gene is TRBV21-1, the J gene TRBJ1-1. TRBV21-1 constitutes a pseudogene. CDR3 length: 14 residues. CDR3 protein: CASSSQSWNTEAFF. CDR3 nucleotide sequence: TGTGCCAGCAGCAGTCAAAGCTGGAACACTGAAGCTTTCTTT.

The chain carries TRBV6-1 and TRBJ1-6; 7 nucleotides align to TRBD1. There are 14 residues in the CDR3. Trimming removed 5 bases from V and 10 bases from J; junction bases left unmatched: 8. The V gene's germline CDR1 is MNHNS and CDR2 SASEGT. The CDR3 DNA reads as TGTGCCAGCAGTAACAGGGGTCGGGGATCACCCCTCCACTTT. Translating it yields CASSNRGRGSPLHF.

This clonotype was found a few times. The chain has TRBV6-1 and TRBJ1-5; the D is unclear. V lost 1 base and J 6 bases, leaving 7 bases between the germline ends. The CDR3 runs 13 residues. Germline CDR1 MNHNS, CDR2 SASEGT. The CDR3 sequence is CASSEGFSQPQHF. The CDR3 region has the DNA TGTGCCAGCAGTGAAGGGTTCTCTCAGCCCCAGCATTTT.

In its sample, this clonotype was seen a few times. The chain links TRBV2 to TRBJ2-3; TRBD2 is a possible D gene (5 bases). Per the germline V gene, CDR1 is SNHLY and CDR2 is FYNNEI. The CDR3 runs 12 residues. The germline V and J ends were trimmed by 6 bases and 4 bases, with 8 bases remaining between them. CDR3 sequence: CASRRVSDTQYF. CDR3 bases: TGTGCCAGCAGGAGGGTGTCAGATACGCAGTATTTT.

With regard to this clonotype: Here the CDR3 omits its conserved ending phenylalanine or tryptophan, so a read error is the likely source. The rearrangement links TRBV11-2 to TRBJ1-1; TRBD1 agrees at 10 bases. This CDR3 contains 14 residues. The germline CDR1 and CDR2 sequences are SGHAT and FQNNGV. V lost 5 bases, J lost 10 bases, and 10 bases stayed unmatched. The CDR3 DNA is TGTGCCAGCAGCGACGACAGGGGGCGCGTTGCAGCTTTCCTT. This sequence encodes CASSDDRGRVAAFL.

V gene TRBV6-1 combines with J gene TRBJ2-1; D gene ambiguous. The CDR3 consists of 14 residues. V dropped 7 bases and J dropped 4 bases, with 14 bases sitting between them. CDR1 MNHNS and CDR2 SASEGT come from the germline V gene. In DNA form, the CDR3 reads TGTGCCAGCAATCGTGCCAGAGAATACAATGAGCAGTTCTTC. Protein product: CASNRAREYNEQFF.

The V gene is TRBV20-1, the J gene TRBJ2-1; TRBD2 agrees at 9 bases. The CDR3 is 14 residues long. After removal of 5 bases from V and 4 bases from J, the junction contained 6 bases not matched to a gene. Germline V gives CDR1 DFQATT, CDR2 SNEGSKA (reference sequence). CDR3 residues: CSAVLAGSYNEQFF. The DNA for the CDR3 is TGCAGTGCTGTCCTAGCGGGAAGTTACAATGAGCAGTTCTTC.